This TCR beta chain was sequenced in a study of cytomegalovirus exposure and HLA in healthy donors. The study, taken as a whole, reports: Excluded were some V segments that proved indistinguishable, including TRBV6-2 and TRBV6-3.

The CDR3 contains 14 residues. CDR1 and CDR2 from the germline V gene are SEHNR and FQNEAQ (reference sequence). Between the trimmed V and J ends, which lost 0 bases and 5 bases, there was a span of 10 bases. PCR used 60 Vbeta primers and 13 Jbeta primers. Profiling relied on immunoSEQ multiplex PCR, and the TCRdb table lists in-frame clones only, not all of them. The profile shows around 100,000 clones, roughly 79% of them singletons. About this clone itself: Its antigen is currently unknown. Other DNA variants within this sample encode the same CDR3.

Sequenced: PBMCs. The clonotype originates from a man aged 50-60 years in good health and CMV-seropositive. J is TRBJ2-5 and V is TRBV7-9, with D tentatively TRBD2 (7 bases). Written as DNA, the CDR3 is TGTGCCAGCAGCTTAGCCGGGGGGCGGGAGACCCAGTACTTC. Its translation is CASSLAGGRETQYF.